This T cell receptor beta chain is from a study of cytomegalovirus exposure and HLA in healthy donors. Regarding the study as a whole: Accurate predictions that matched the HLA-A and HLA-B alleles of most subjects were reportedly made from TCR beta sequences.

Per the germline V gene, CDR1 is MDHEN and CDR2 is SYDVKM. This CDR3 is 14 amino acids long. Deletions cut 3 bases from V and 3 bases from J, with 11 bases between. This clone was observed once. What it binds is unknown. The PCR ran on 60 Vbeta and 13 Jbeta primers. Only in-frame clones appear in the TCRdb table, and some are missing; sequencing was by immunoSEQ multiplex PCR. This table holds about 120,000 clones, around 80% found once. This sequence originates from a man over 45 in good health and CMV-seronegative. The chain employs TRBV28 and TRBJ2-5; perhaps TRBD2 as D (5 bases). Sequencing was carried out using PBMCs. The CDR3 loop is CASSLGATKETQYF. CDR3 nucleotides: TGTGCCAGCAGTTTGGGAGCAACCAAAGAGACCCAGTACTTC.